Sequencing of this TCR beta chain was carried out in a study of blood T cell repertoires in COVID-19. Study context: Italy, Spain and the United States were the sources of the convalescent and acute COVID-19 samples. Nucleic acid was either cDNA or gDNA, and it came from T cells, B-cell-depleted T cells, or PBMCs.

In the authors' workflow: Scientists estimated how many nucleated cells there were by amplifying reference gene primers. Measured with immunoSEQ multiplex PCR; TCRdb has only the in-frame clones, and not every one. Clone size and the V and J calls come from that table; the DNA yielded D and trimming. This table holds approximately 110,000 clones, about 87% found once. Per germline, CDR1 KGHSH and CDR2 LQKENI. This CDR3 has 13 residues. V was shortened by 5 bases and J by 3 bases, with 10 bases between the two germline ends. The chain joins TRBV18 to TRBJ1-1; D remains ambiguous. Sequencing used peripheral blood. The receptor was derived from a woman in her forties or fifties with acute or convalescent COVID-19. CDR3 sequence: CASSSFQDTEAFF. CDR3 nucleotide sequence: TGTGCCAGCTCATCCTTCCAGGACACTGAAGCTTTCTTT.